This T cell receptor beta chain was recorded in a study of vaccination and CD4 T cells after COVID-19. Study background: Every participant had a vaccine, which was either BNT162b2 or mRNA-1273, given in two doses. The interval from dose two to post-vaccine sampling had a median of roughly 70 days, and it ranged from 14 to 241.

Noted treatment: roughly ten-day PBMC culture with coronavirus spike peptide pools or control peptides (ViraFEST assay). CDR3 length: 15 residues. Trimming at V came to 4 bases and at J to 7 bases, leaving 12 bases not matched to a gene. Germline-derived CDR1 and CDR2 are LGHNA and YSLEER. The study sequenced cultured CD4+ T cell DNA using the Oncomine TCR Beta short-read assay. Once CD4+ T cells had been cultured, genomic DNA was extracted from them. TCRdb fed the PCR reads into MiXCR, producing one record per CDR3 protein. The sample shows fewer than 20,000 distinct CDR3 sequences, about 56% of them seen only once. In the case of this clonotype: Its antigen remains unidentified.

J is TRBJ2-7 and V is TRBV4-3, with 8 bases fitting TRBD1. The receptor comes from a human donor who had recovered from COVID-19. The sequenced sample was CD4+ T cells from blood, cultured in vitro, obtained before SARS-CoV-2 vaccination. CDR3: CASSPTGVPSWEQYF. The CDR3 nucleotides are TGCGCCAGCAGCCCGACAGGGGTTCCGAGTTGGGAGCAGTACTTC.